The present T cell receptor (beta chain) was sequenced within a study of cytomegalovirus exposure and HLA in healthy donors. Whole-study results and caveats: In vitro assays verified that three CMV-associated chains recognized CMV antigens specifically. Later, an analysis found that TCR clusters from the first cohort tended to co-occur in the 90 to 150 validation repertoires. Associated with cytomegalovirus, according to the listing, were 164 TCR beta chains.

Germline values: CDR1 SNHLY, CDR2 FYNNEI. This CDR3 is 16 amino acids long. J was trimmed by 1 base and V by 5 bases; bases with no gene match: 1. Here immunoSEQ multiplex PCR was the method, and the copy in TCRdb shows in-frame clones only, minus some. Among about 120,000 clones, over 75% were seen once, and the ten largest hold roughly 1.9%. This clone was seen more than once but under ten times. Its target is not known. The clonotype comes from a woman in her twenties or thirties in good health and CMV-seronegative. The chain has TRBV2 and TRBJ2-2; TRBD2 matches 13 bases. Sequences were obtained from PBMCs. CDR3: CASSRTSGGNTGELFF. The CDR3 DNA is TGTGCCAGCAGTCGGACTAGCGGGGGGAACACCGGGGAGCTGTTTTTT.